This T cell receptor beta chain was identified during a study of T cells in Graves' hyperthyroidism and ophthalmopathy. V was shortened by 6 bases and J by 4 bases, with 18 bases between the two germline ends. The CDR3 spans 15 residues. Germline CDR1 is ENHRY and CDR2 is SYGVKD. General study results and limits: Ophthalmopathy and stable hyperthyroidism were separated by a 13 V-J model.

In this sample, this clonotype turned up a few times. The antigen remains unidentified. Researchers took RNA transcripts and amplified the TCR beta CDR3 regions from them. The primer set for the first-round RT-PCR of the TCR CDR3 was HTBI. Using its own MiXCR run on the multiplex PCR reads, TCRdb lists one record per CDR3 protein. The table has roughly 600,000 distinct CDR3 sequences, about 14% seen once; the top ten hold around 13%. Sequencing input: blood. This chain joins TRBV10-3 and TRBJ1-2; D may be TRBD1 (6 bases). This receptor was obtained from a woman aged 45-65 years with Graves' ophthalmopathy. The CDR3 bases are TGTGCCATCAGGAAACAAAAAGGGGGGGGCTATGGCTACACCTTC. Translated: CAIRKQKGGGYGYTF.